These 20 T cell receptor beta chains were all obtained from the same sample, sequenced in a study of molecular identifiers for immune sequencing clone quantification. TCRdb analysed the PCR reads with MiXCR anew, one entry per CDR3 protein. Of about 100,000 distinct CDR3 sequences in the sample, roughly 38% were seen once. Specimen: naive CD8+ T cells from blood, with Jurkat cell RNA spiked in. Described subset: FACS-sorted CD8+CD4-CCR7+CD45RA+ naive T cells. All receptors come from a human donor in good health. Some libraries in this study had Jurkat cell RNA spiked in.

The chain links TRBV28 to TRBJ2-3; perhaps TRBD1 as D (5 bases). The CDR3 is 16 residues long. The V end was cut by 9 bases, the J end by 0 bases, with 19 bases between. Germline assignment: CDR1 MDHEN and CDR2 SYDVKM. CDR3: CARDGRGVSSTDTQYF. The CDR3 DNA follows: TGTGCCAGGGATGGAAGGGGCGTTTCTAGCACAGATACGCAGTATTTT.

Note on this clonotype: A read error may produce the germline difference seen at one junction end. The rearrangement links TRBV28 to TRBJ1-2; no firm D call. This CDR3 spans 13 amino acids. From germline, CDR1 is MDHEN and CDR2 SYDVKM. The CDR3 DNA reads TGTGCCAGCGGTTTAATTTTAGGAGAGGGCTACACCTTC. This sequence encodes CASGLILGEGYTF.

This chain links TRBV6-5 with TRBJ2-3, with 10 bases aligning to TRBD1. Germline V gene sequence: CDR1 MNHEY, CDR2 SVGAGI. The CDR3 has 22 residues. V shed 0 bases, J shed 2 bases, and the junction held 20 bases outside the gene matches. CDR3 amino acids: CASSYSLPTLTGGGLLTDTQYF. The CDR3 DNA reads TGTGCCAGCAGTTACTCTCTCCCTACTTTGACAGGGGGCGGACTGCTCACAGATACGCAGTATTTT.

Details on this clonotype: A much larger clone lies one base from this, so it may be a read error. This chain joins TRBV7-9 and TRBJ2-3, with D possibly matching TRBD1 (6 bases). This CDR3 contains 13 residues. The V gene's germline CDR1 is SEHNR and CDR2 FQNEAQ (reference sequence). The CDR3 region has the DNA TGTGCCAGCAGCTTGGAGCGGACAGAAACGCAGTATTTT. Its translation is CASSLERTETQYF. The variable domain in full, with the rest retrieved from reference TRBV7-9 and TRBJ2-3, is DTGVSQNPRHKITKRGQNVTFRCDPISEHNRLYWYRQTLGQGPEFLTYFQNEAQLEKSRLLSDRFSAERPKGSFSTLEIQRTEQGDSAMYLCASSLERTETQYFGPGTRLTVL.

The chain links TRBV7-2 to TRBJ2-1; D perhaps matches TRBD2 (5 bases). CDR3 length: 15 amino acids. The germline gives CDR1 SGHTA, CDR2 FQGNSA. V was trimmed by 2 bases and J by 9 bases, leaving 17 bases between them. The CDR3 coding sequence is TGTGCCAGCAGCTTATGGGAGCCCTCGGAAAGTGAGCAGTTCTTC. Translated: CASSLWEPSESEQFF.

Of note for this clonotype: One end of the junction does not line up with germline, which may come from a read error. The rearrangement uses TRBV12-3 or TRBV12-4 and TRBJ1-5; D uncertain. This CDR3 comprises 15 residues. As DNA, the CDR3 is TGTGCCAGCAGTTTAGCGCAGGCAGATCTTCAGCCCCAGCAATTT. It specifies CASSLAQADLQPQQF.

V usage is TRBV9 and J usage is TRBJ1-1; D is ambiguous. Trimming stripped 3 bases from V and 1 base from J, with 7 bases between. Per germline, CDR1 SGDLS and CDR2 YYNGEE. The CDR3 spans 13 residues. CDR3 sequence reads: CASSEYKNTEAFF. The DNA for the CDR3 is TGTGCCAGCAGCGAGTATAAGAACACTGAAGCTTTCTTT.

About this clonotype itself: A much larger clone lies one base from this, so it may be a read error. The chain recombines TRBV2 with TRBJ1-5; TRBD1 matches 8 bases. This CDR3 is built from 13 residues. With V trimmed by 4 bases and J by 9 bases, 5 bases remained unmatched. Per germline, CDR1 SNHLY and CDR2 FYNNEI. CDR3 loop: CASSGTGFLPQHF. The CDR3 nucleotides are TGTGCCAGCAGTGGGACAGGGTTTCTGCCCCAGCATTTT.

This clonotype was detected many times. V gene TRBV7-2 combines with J gene TRBJ1-1; D is perhaps TRBD1 (6 bases). CDR1 is SGHTA and CDR2 is FQGNSA in the germline V gene. The CDR3 totals 14 residues. Trimming removed 5 bases from V and 3 bases from J, with 13 bases in between. CDR3: CASSPTGRYTEAFF. The CDR3 DNA reads as TGTGCCAGCAGCCCAACAGGGAGGTACACTGAAGCTTTCTTT.

A word on this clonotype: A read error is possible here, since a much larger clone lies one base away. For the CDR3, the DNA is TGTGCCAGCAGCCTAGAAGGACTCCCGGTCGAGCAGAACTTC. Its translation is CASSLEGLPVEQNF. The V call is TRBV7-2, the J call TRBJ2-7; D possibly corresponds to TRBD2 (5 bases). CDR3 length equals 14 residues. CDR1 and CDR2 (germline): SGHTA, FQGNSA.

As to this clonotype: Possible read error: a much larger clone is one base away. Because the CDR3 is missing its conserved closing phenylalanine or tryptophan, this is likely a read error. The rearrangement links TRBV13 to TRBJ2-4, with a weak D call TRBD1 (7 bases). Between the trimmed V and J ends, which lost 5 bases and 8 bases, there was a span of 16 bases. Germline loops: CDR1 PRHDT, CDR2 FYEKMQ (reference sequence). This CDR3 has 14 amino acids. The CDR3 is CASSTPDREDIQYY. The DNA for the CDR3 is TGTGCCAGCAGCACCCCCGACAGGGAGGACATTCAGTACTAC.

In its sample, this clonotype was seen a few times. The gene calls are TRBV9 and TRBJ2-6, with TRBD2 as a possible D gene (6 bases). This CDR3 has 15 amino acids. With 5 bases removed from V and 0 bases from J, the gap between germline ends came to 9 bases. The germline CDR1 and CDR2 sequences are SGDLS and YYNGEE. The CDR3 region is CASRTGGSGANVLTF. Written as DNA, the CDR3 is TGTGCCAGCAGAACCGGGGGCTCTGGGGCCAACGTCCTGACTTTC. The full variable domain, with the rest looked up from reference TRBV9 and TRBJ2-6, is DSGVTQTPKHLITATGQRVTLRCSPRSGDLSVYWYQQSLDQGLQFLIQYYNGEERAKGNILERFSAQQFPDLHSELNLSSLELGDSALYFCASRTGGSGANVLTFGAGSRLTVL.

In its sample, this clonotype was seen a few times. This chain joins TRBV4-1 and TRBJ2-7; 7 bases fit TRBD2. The V gene end was trimmed by 1 base and the J gene end by 4 bases; junction bases not matched to a gene: 7. This CDR3 is 15 amino acids long. Germline V gives CDR1 MGHRA, CDR2 YSYEKL. The CDR3 spells CASSQGGRSMYEQYF. The CDR3 nucleotides read TGCGCCAGCAGCCAAGGCGGGAGAAGTATGTACGAGCAGTACTTC.

This clonotype was observed a few times. This rearrangement joins TRBV28 to TRBJ2-1; D gene ambiguous. V lost 0 bases to trimming and J lost 8 bases, with 14 bases between them. Germline V gene lookup returns CDR1 MDHEN and CDR2 SYDVKM. This CDR3 region has 15 residues. In nucleotides, the CDR3 is TGTGCCAGCAGTTTATGGGGCTCCACCCAGGATGAGCAGTTCTTC. It encodes CASSLWGSTQDEQFF.

This clonotype has at least ten counts. This chain uses TRBV28 with TRBJ2-3; the match to TRBD2 covers 8 bases. The CDR3 runs 17 residues. Germline assignment: CDR1 MDHEN and CDR2 SYDVKM. The ends lost 4 bases at V and 4 bases at J; junction bases unmatched: 13. DNA of the CDR3: TGTGCCAGCAGTTCACCCCGGGTAGCGGGATTGGCAGATACGCAGTATTTT. Amino acids: CASSSPRVAGLADTQYF.

Comments on this clonotype: This clone may be a read error of a much larger clone one base away. The chain joins TRBV6-2 or TRBV6-3 to TRBJ1-5; no clear D. The CDR3 extends over 13 amino acids. Germline V gene lookup returns CDR1 MNHEY and CDR2 SVGEGT. The CDR3 nucleotides read TGTGCCAGCAGGGACGGCAGCAATCAGCCCCAGCTTTTT. Its translation: CASRDGSNQPQLF.

CDR3 protein: CASSVPREAPYGELFF. Here the CDR3 DNA reads TGTGCCAGCAGCGTCCCGCGGGAGGCCCCCTACGGGGAGCTGTTTTTT. The V gene is TRBV9, the J gene TRBJ2-2; 8 bases match TRBD2. The CDR3 covers 16 residues. Unmatched junction bases numbered 10, after V lost 2 bases and J lost 7 bases. CDR1 and CDR2 from the germline V gene are SGDLS and YYNGEE.

As regards this clonotype: One end of the junction fails to match germline, which may point to a read error. The CDR3 DNA follows: TGTGCCAGCAGCCAAGATGGGGGTGGCAATCAGCACCAGCATTTT. Protein: CASSQDGGGNQHQHF. V and J are TRBV4-2 and TRBJ1-5; weak D call: TRBD1 (5 bases). CDR1 and CDR2 (germline): LGHNA, YNFKEQ. The CDR3 sequence is 15 residues long.

This clonotype was counted at least ten times. The chain combines TRBV6-5 with TRBJ2-3; perhaps TRBD2 as D (6 bases). CDR3 size: 14 residues. CDR1 is MNHEY, CDR2 SVGAGI, per germline. V gave up 2 bases and J gave up 4 bases, with 10 bases separating them. The CDR3 region has the DNA TGTGCCAGCAGTTACCTAGCGTTGGCAGATACGCAGTATTTT. It translates to CASSYLALADTQYF.

The chain recombines TRBV20-1 with TRBJ1-4; D is unresolved. Germline CDR1 DFQATT, CDR2 SNEGSKA (reference sequence). Between the trimmed V and J ends, which lost 3 bases and 7 bases, there was a span of 15 bases. The CDR3 is made up of 14 amino acids. The CDR3 DNA sequence: TGCAGTGCTAGGGAAACTCATCGGAGTGAAAAACTGTTTTTT. Protein product: CSARETHRSEKLFF.